This T cell receptor (beta chain) appears in the sequencing data of a study of blood T cell repertoires in COVID-19. V was cut by 1 base and J by 1 base, with 7 bases left in between. Germline lookup yields CDR1 SGDLS and CDR2 YYNGEE. The length of the CDR3 is 14 residues. Clones were sequenced by immunoSEQ multiplex PCR, and TCRdb holds only the in-frame ones, with some missing. The data contain some 200,000 clones, around three quarters of them singletons. This clonotype was sampled from a woman in her 70s with acute or convalescent COVID-19. This chain links TRBV9 with TRBJ2-3; D gene uncertain. Sequenced input: peripheral blood. The DNA for the CDR3 is TGTGCCAGCAGCGTAAAGGCGGGCACAGATACGCAGTATTTT. It translates to CASSVKAGTDTQYF. Based on the CDR3 plus reference TRBV9 and TRBJ2-3, the full variable domain is DSGVTQTPKHLITATGQRVTLRCSPRSGDLSVYWYQQSLDQGLQFLIQYYNGEERAKGNILERFSAQQFPDLHSELNLSSLELGDSALYFCASSVKAGTDTQYFGPGTRLTVL.